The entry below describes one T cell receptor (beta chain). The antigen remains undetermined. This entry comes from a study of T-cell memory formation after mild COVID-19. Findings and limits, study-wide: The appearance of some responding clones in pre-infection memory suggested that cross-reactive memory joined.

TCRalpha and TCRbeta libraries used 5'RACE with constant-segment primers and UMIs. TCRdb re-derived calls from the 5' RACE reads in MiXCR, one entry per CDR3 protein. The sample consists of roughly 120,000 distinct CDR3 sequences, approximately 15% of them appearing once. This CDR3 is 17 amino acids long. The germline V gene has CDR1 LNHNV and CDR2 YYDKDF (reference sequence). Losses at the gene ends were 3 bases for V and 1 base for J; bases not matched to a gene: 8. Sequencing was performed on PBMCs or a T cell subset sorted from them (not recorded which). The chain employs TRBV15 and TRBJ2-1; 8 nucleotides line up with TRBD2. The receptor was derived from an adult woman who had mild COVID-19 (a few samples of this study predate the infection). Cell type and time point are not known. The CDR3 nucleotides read TGTGCCACCAGCAGCCGGTATCGCGGGGGGTCCTACAATGAGCAGTTCTTC. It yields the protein CATSSRYRGGSYNEQFF.